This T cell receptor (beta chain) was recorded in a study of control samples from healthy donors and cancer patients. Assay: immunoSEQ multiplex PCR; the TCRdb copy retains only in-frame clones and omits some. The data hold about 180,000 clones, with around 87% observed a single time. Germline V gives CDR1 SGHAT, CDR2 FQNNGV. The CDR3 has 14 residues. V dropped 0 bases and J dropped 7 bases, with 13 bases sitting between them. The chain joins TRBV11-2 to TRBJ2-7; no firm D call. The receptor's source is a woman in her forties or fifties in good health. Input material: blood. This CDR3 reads CASSLERLSAEQYF. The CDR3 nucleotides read TGTGCCAGCAGCTTAGAACGACTCTCTGCGGAGCAGTACTTC.